The entry below gives a single TCR beta chain sequence along with its context. The data are from a study of blood T cell repertoires in COVID-19. Participants spanned ages about 18 to 90 years and resided in about two dozen US areas. Method: immunoSEQ multiplex PCR; TCRdb's copy keeps in-frame clones and lacks some. The sample has 200,000 to 250,000 clones; approximately 89% are singletons. Source material: PBMCs or T cells enriched from blood (not recorded which). The TCR was taken from a woman aged 25 to 39 who had been exposed to COVID-19.

This CDR3 reads CASSFWSTGASGANVLTF. The CDR3 region has the DNA TGCGCCAGCAGCTTTTGGTCCACAGGGGCCTCTGGGGCCAACGTCCTGACTTTC. This rearrangement joins TRBV5-1 to TRBJ2-6; 7 bases are shared with TRBD1. The CDR3 runs to 18 residues. The V and J ends lost 2 bases and 0 bases, in that order; junction bases with no gene match: 8. CDR1 is SGHRS and CDR2 is YFSETQ in the germline V gene.